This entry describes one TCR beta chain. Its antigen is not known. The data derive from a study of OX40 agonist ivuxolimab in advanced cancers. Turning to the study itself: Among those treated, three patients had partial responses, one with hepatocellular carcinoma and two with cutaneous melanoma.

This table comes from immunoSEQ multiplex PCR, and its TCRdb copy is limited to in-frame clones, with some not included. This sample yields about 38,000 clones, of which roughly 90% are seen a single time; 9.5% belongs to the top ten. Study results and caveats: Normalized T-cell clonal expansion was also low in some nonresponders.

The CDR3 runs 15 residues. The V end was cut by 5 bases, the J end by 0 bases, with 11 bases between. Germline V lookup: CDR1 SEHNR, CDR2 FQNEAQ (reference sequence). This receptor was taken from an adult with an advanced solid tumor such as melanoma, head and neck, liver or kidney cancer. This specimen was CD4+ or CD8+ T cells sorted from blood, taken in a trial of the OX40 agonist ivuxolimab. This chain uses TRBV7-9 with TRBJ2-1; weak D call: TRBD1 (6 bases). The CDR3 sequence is CASSTTGDSYNEQFF. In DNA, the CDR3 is TGTGCCAGCAGCACGACAGGAGACTCCTACAATGAGCAGTTCTTC.